The entry below gives a single TCR beta chain sequence along with its context. Antigen specificity is unknown. The data were taken from a study of identical twins. Study-level points and caveats: Reduced insertions were recorded for abundant cord blood beta clonotypes, with no such pattern in memory repertoires. There was an excess of low generation probability in the out-of-frame alpha sequences that twins shared.

TCRdb reprocessed the 5' RACE reads with MiXCR, giving one entry per CDR3 protein. The repertoire has fewer than 250,000 distinct CDR3 sequences, approximately 7% of them found once; the top ten carry 3.5% to 4%. V was pared by 8 bases and J by 4 bases, with 8 bases of the junction left unmatched. The CDR3 is 15 residues long. From germline, CDR1 is LNHDA and CDR2 SQIVND (reference sequence). In every case, the donor was a healthy Caucasian. In addition, the sample was reused for a study of yellow fever vaccine responses in identical twins.

This clonotype originated in a woman aged 18-30 years in good health. The rearrangement joins TRBV19 to TRBJ2-1; 10 positions agree with TRBD1. Specimen: memory (CD45RO+) T cells sorted from blood. The CDR3 protein is CASSNRDRGYNEQFF. DNA of the CDR3: TGTGCCAGTTCCAACCGGGACAGGGGTTACAATGAGCAGTTCTTC.